The rows below give T cell receptor beta chains drawn from one sample of a study of blood T cell repertoires in COVID-19. Repertoires were generated with immunoSEQ multiplex PCR, while TCRdb's copy carries only in-frame clones and drops some. The sample records 250,000 to 300,000 clones, 86% being singletons. The sequencing input was peripheral blood. Every receptor here comes from a woman between 25 and 40 years old with COVID-19, enrolled during active disease. CDR3s include the opening cysteine and the closing phenylalanine or tryptophan. The D gene is left open where the match is weak. The size entry is marked missing in some rows and otherwise reads once, few, many or a size class.

TRBJ1-5 | TRBV5-5 | TRBD1 | . | TGTGCCAGCAGCGTGGACAGGGGAGGCAATCAGCCCCAGCATTTT | CASSVDRGGNQPQHF
TRBJ2-1 | TRBV11-2 | TRBD2 | . | TGTGCCAGCAGCTCTTCACTAGCGGAGCAGTTCTTC | CASSSSLAEQFF
TRBJ2-7 | TRBV5-1 | . | . | TGCGCCAGCAGCTTGGAAGGAGGTGATAAGCAGTACTTC | CASSLEGGDKQYF
TRBJ2-5 | TRBV19 | TRBD1 | . | TGTGCCAGTAGCGCTCGGACAGGGGGACCGGAAGAAGAGACCCAGTACTTC | CASSARTGGPEEETQYF
TRBJ1-6 | TRBV7-9 | TRBD1 | few | TGTGCCAGCAGCTTGGGACAGGGGTTTTATAATTCACCCCTCCACTTT | CASSLGQGFYNSPLHF
TRBJ2-5 | TRBV9 | TRBD1 | . | TGTGCCAGCAGCGCCCGGGACAGGGTAACAGAGACCCAGTACTTC | CASSARDRVTETQYF
TRBJ2-7 | TRBV21-1 | . | . | TGTGCCAGCAGCAAAGTCCGGGCCTACGAGCAGTACTTC | CASSKVRAYEQYF
TRBJ2-7 | TRBV29-1 | TRBD1 | . | TGCAGCGTTGAAGGGACAGGGTACCCCTGGGAGCAGTACTTC | CSVEGTGYPWEQYF
TRBJ1-1 | TRBV5-6 | . | . | TGTGCCAGCAGCTTGAATGGGGCCATGAACACTGAAGCTTTCTTT | CASSLNGAMNTEAFF
TRBJ2-7 | TRBV5-6 | . | . | TGTGCCAGCAGCTTGGGGATGAGGCCGGGTTCCTACGAGCAGTACTTC | CASSLGMRPGSYEQYF
TRBJ1-1 | TRBV28 | TRBD1 | few | TGTGCCAGCAGGGACAGGGGCTGGTCGGATGAAATGAACACTGAAGCTTTCTTT | CASRDRGWSDEMNTEAFF
TRBJ2-5 | TRBV7-9 | . | . | TGTGCCAGCAGCTTAAGACTAGTTTTGGAGACCCAGTACTTC | CASSLRLVLETQYF
TRBJ2-7 | TRBV27 | TRBD2 | . | TGTGCCAGCAGTCTCCGCCCGGGAGGAGGCCTTCTCTACGAGCAGTACTTC | CASSLRPGGGLLYEQYF
TRBJ1-2 | TRBV4-2 | TRBD1 | . | TGTGCCAGCAGCCAAGCGGGACAGACTAACTATGGCTACACCTTC | CASSQAGQTNYGYTF
TRBJ1-3 | TRBV5-1 | . | . | TGCGCCAGCAGCTTGGCCGGTCTTTGGAGGGCTGGAAACACCATATATTTT | CASSLAGLWRAGNTIYF
TRBJ1-1 | TRBV19 | TRBD1 | . | TGTGCCAGCTCGGGACAGGGGGCAACTGAAGCTTTCTTT | CASSGQGATEAFF